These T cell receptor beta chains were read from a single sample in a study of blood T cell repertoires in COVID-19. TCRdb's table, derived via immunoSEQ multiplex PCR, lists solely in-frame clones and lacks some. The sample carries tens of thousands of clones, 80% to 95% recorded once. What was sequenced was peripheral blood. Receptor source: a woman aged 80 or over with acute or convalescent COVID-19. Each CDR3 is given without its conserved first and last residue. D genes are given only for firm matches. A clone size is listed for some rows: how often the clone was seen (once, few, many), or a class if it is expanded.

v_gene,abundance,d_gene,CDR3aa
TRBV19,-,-,ASSRARISNTGELF
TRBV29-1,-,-,SGGPLDTQY
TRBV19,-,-,ASSTWPGEETQY
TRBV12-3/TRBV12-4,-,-,ASSRTGELF
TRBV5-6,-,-,ASSLNRRVNYGYT
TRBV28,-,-,ASSGMSNEKLF
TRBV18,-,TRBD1,ASSAGTGTEAF
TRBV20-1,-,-,SARASTEAF
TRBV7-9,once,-,ASSSFRGYTQY
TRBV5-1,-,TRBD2,ASSRPLAGVDTQY
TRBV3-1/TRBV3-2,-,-,ASSQDKLAKNIQY
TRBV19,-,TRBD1,ATTRDSMNTEAF
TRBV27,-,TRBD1,ASSIPGQRNAF
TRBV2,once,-,ASTRQGEKLF
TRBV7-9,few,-,ASSLVAGMNTEAF
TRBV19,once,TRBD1,ASNPTGVANTIY
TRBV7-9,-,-,ASSPRLGETNYGYT
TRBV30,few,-,AWSVTQTVQPQH
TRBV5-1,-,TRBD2,ASSPIAGSGGALPQY
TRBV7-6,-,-,ASSLRLGSYNEQF
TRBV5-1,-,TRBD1,ASSLMTGTTGELF
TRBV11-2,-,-,ASSLGEGGYT
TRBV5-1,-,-,ASSLDAGLRDEQY
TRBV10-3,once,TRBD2,AIRGTSGADTQY
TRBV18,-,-,ASSLDRNTEAF
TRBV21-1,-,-,ASSKVRTSTGELF